The 16 T cell receptor beta chains given below trace back to one sample, sequenced in a study of regulatory T cells in long-lasting Graves disease (dated by TCRdb to the early 2020s). Preparation of the library involved multiplex PCR. Reads for this sample came from an Illumina HiSeq 4000. To build TCR beta libraries, CDR3 regions were amplified by Arm-PCR using iRepertoire HTBI primers. In TCRdb, the public reads were trimmed at Q25 with fastp and aligned with MiXCR, with productive beta chains retained. Each CDR3 protein gets just one entry, which takes the most common genes and DNA from the rows behind it. The sample yields 400,000 to 500,000 distinct CDR3 sequences; approximately 23% were counted once. Less than 15% of the sample lies in the top ten. The sample's time point, from its label and the paper: persistent/refractory GD, antithyroid drugs over 5 years with positive TRAb. For both TCR sequencing and RNA sequencing, RNA was extracted from PBMCs in TRIzol.

Sequencing used peripheral blood mononuclear cells (PBMCs), obtained when the disease was refractory, from a patient treated with antithyroid drugs. The receptors here all came from a female donor with Graves disease.

This clonotype was observed many times. The V call is TRBV6-5, the J call TRBJ2-5; D not resolved. This CDR3 has 15 amino acids. The V and J ends lost 0 bases and 1 base respectively, with 9 bases between them. Looked up from germline, CDR1 is MNHEY and CDR2 is SVGAGI. CDR3 sequence reads: CASSYSAGAQETQYF. CDR3 DNA: TGTGCCAGCAGTTACTCGGCAGGCGCCCAAGAGACCCAGTACTTC.

J is TRBJ2-2 and V is TRBV9; D call uncertain. The CDR3 spans 13 residues. Germline V lookup: CDR1 SGDLS, CDR2 YYNGEE. V lost 3 bases to trimming and J lost 6 bases, with 9 bases between them. CDR3 nucleotides: TGTGCCAGCAGCGCAGAGCTGGCCGGGGAGCTGTTTTTT. Amino acids: CASSAELAGELFF.

This clonotype was detected ten times or more. The rearrangement links TRBV30 to TRBJ2-7, with D maybe TRBD2 (6 bases). The CDR3 is 13 amino acids. V was cut by 0 bases and J by 7 bases, with 13 bases left in between. The V gene's germline CDR1 is GTSNPN and CDR2 SVGIG (reference sequence). Here the CDR3 reads CAWSVGGMWEQYF. The CDR3 nucleotides are TGTGCCTGGAGTGTGGGGGGAATGTGGGAGCAGTACTTC.

The chain is built from TRBV19 and TRBJ1-2, with D possibly TRBD1 on 5 matching bases. V was clipped by 7 bases and J by 7 bases, with 16 bases between them. The CDR3 is made up of 13 amino acids. Germline CDR1 LNHDA, CDR2 SQIVND (reference sequence). CDR3 in DNA: TGTGCCAGTACGGAGGGGTTCCAGCGTGGCTACACCTTC. It encodes CASTEGFQRGYTF.

Notes on this clonotype: Given a much more abundant clone one base away, this may be a read error. The chain employs TRBV7-9 and TRBJ1-2; D unresolved. The CDR3 consists of 13 residues. V was trimmed by 5 bases and J by 4 bases, leaving 11 bases between them. CDR1 SEHNR and CDR2 FQNEAQ come from the germline V gene (reference sequence). CDR3 loop: CASSPERVYGYTF. CDR3 nucleotide sequence: TGTGCCAGCAGCCCTGAACGGGTCTATGGCTACACCTTC.

The genes are TRBV11-2 and TRBJ2-2, with D possibly matching TRBD2 (5 bases). Germline V lookup: CDR1 SGHAT, CDR2 FQNNGV. V was shortened by 4 bases and J by 0 bases, with 21 bases between the two germline ends. CDR3 length equals 19 residues. CDR3 DNA: TGTGCCAGCAGCTCTGTGCGGGCGATTTACTTCCCGAACACCGGGGAGCTGTTTTTT. Translation gives CASSSVRAIYFPNTGELFF.

DNA of the CDR3: TGTGCCAGCAGCCACCCCGGGACCGGGGAGCTGTTTTTT. This gives the protein CASSHPGTGELFF. The gene calls are TRBV14 and TRBJ2-2; D uncertain. The germline V gene encodes CDR1 SGHDN and CDR2 FVKESK. CDR3 length: 13 amino acids. Between the trimmed V and J ends, which lost 3 bases and 5 bases, there was a span of 7 bases.

Notes on this clonotype: A read error may explain this, as a much larger clone is one base away. V is TRBV5-6 and J is TRBJ2-7; no reliable D call. Trimming cost V 2 bases and J 7 bases, with 7 bases left between them. CDR3 length: 11 amino acids. Germline lookup yields CDR1 SGHDT and CDR2 YYEEEE. CDR3 coding DNA: TGTGCCAGCAGCTTATTCCAGGAGCAGTACTTC. Encoded protein: CASSLFQEQYF.

This clonotype was seen many times. The J gene is TRBJ1-1, the V gene TRBV3-1, with D hard to call. From germline, CDR1 is LGHDT and CDR2 YNNKEL (reference sequence). V was shortened by 5 bases and J by 8 bases, with 15 bases between the two germline ends. The CDR3 extends over 13 amino acids. CDR3 in amino acids: CASSNFARSEAFF. For the CDR3, the DNA is TGTGCCAGCAGCAACTTCGCTCGTTCGGAAGCTTTCTTT.

The CDR3 region has the DNA TGTGCCAGTTACAGGGTGAGGGACAATCAGCCCCAGCATTTT. Amino acid sequence: CASYRVRDNQPQHF. The chain links TRBV28 to TRBJ1-5, with D perhaps TRBD1 (6 bases). The CDR3 has 14 residues. V was trimmed by 9 bases and J by 3 bases, leaving 15 bases between them. Germline V lookup: CDR1 MDHEN, CDR2 SYDVKM.

Ten or more counts support this clonotype. The CDR3 region is CASSYKGGLHEQYF. The CDR3 DNA follows: TGTGCCAGCAGTTACAAAGGGGGGCTCCACGAGCAGTACTTC. The V call is TRBV6-5, the J call TRBJ2-7; D is tentatively TRBD1 or TRBD2 (6 bases each). The CDR3 consists of 14 residues. Germline values: CDR1 MNHEY, CDR2 SVGAGI. Deletions cut 2 bases from V and 5 bases from J, with 13 bases between.

The V call is TRBV4-3, the J call TRBJ1-1; no definite D call. The germline V and J ends were trimmed by 1 base and 1 base, with 7 bases remaining between them. The germline V gene has CDR1 LGHNA and CDR2 YSLEER. The CDR3 covers 14 residues. The CDR3 region is CASSQGIRNTEAFF. Here the CDR3 DNA reads TGCGCCAGCAGCCAAGGGATTCGGAACACTGAAGCTTTCTTT.

V gene TRBV28 combines with J gene TRBJ1-2, with 10 bases lining up with TRBD1. Germline CDR1 reads MDHEN; CDR2 reads SYDVKM. J was trimmed by 7 bases and V by 6 bases; bases with no gene match: 5. The CDR3 is made up of 13 amino acids. CDR3 sequence reads: CASRSGQGSGYTF. The DNA for the CDR3 is TGTGCCAGCAGATCGGGACAGGGGAGTGGCTACACCTTC.

The table lists this clonotype with many counts. A junction boundary mismatches the germline segment, possibly from a read error. The rearrangement joins TRBV28 to TRBJ2-2; D might be TRBD2 (5 bases). The CDR3 extends over 14 amino acids. Germline-derived CDR1 and CDR2 are MDHEN and SYDVKM. CDR3 in amino acids: CVSKEEQITGELFF. CDR3 coding DNA: TGTGTCAGCAAGGAGGAACAGATTACCGGGGAGCTGTTTTTT. The variable domain in full, with the rest retrieved from reference TRBV28 and TRBJ2-2, is DVKVTQSSRYLVKRTGEKVFLECVQDMDHENMFWYRQDPGLGLRLIYFSYDVKMKEKGDIPEGYSVSREKKERFSLILESASTNQTSMYLCVSKEEQITGELFFGEGSRLTVL.

The gene calls are TRBV20-1 and TRBJ1-2; possible D gene TRBD1, 6 bases. The CDR3 is 13 amino acids. Trimming took 7 bases from V and 4 from J, leaving 16 bases between them. Germline V gene sequence: CDR1 DFQATT, CDR2 SNEGSKA (reference sequence). The CDR3 here is CSGQGSGVYGYTF. The CDR3 nucleotides are TGCAGTGGCCAGGGGAGCGGGGTCTATGGCTACACCTTC.

This clonotype was seen more than once but under ten times. This chain joins TRBV6-2 or TRBV6-3 and TRBJ2-2; D call uncertain. Germline V CDR1 and CDR2: MNHEY, SVGEGT. The V gene lost 8 bases and the J gene lost 4 bases, with 17 bases spanning the gap. The CDR3 sequence is 15 residues long. The DNA for the CDR3 is TGTGCCAGCGAAGAACCAGGACCTATCACCGGGGAGCTGTTTTTT. Residues: CASEEPGPITGELFF.